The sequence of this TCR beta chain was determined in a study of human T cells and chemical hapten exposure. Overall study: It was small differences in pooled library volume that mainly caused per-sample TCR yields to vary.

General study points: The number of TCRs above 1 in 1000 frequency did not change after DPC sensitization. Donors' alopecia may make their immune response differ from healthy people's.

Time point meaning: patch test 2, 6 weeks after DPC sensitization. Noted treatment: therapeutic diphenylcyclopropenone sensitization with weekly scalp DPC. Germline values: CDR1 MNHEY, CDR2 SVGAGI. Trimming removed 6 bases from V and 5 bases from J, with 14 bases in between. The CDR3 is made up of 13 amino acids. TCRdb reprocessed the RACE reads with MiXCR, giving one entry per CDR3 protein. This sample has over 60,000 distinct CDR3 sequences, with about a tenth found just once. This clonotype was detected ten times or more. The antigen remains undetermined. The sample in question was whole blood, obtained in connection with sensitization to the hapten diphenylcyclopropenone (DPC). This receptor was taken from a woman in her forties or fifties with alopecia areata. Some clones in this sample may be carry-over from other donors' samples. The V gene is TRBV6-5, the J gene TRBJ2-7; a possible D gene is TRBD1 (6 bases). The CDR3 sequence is CASRSRGENEQYF. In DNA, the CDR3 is TGTGCCAGCAGATCCAGGGGAGAGAACGAGCAGTACTTC.